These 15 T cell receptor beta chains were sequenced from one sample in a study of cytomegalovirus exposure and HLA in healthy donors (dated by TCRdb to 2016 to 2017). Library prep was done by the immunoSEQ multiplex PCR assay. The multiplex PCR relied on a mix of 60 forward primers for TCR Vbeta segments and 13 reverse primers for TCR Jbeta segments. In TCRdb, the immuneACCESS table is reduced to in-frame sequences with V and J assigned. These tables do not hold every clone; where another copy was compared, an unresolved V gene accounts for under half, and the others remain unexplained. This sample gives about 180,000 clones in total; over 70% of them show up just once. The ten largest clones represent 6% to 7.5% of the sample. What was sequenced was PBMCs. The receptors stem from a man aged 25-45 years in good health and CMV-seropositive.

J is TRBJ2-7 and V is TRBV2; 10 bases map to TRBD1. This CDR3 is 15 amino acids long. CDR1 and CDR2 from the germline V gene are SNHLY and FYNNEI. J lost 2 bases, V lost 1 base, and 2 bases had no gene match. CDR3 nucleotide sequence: TGTGCCAGCAGTGAAGGACAGGGGGCAACCTACGAGCAGTACTTC. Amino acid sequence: CASSEGQGATYEQYF.

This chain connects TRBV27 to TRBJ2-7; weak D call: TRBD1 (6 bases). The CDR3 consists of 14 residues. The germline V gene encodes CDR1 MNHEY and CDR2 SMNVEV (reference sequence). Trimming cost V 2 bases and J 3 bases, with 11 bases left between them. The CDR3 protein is CASSLTGNNYEQYF. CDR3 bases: TGTGCCAGCAGTTTAACAGGGAACAACTACGAGCAGTACTTC.

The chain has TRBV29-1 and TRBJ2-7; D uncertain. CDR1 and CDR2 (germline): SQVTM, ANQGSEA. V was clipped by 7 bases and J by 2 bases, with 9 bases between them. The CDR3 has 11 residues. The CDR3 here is CSALTPYEQYF. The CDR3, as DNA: TGCAGCGCCCTAACCCCCTACGAGCAGTACTTC.

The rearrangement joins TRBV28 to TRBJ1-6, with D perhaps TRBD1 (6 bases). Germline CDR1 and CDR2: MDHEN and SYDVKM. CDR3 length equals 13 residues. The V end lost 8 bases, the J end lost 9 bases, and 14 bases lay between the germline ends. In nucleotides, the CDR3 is TGTGCCAGCGGGGGGGCAGGGAGTTCACCCCTCCACTTT. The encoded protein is CASGGAGSSPLHF.

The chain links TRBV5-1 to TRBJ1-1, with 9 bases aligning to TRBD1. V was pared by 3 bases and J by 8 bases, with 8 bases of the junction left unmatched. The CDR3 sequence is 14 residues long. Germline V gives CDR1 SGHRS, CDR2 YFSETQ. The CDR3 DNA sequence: TGCGCCAGCAGCTCACTGGACAGGGGTTCGGAAGCTTTCTTT. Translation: CASSSLDRGSEAFF.

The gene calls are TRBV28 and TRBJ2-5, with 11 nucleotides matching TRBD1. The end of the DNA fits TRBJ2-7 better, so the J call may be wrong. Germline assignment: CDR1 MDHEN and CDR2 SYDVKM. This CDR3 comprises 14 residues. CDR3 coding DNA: TGTGCCAGCAGGGGACAGGGGGTTCGCGACGAGCAGTACTTC. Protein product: CASRGQGVRDEQYF.

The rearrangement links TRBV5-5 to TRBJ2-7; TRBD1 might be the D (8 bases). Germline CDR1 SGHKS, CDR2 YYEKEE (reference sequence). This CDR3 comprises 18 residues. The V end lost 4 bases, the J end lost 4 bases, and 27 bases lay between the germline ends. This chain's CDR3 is CASSQAAGFQGAVYEQYF. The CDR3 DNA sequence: TGTGCCAGCAGCCAAGCAGCGGGGTTCCAGGGGGCGGTATACGAGCAGTACTTC.

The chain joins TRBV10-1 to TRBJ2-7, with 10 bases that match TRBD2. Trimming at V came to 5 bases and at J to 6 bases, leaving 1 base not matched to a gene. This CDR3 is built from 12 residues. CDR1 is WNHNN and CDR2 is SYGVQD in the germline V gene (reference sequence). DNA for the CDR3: TGCGCCAGCAGTCCTAGCGGGAGCGAGCAGTACTTC. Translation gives CASSPSGSEQYF.

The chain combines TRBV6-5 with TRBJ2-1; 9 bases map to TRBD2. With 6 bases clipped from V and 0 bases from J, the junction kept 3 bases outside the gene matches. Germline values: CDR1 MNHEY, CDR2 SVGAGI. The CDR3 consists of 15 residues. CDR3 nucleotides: TGTGCCAGCAGCGAGCGGGAGGCCTCCTACAATGAGCAGTTCTTC. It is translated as CASSEREASYNEQFF.

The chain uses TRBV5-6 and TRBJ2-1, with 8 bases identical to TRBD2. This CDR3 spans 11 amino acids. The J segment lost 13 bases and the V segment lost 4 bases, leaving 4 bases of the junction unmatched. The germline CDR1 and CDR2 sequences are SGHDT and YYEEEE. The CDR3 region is CASSTSGFQFF. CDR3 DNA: TGTGCCAGCAGCACTAGCGGTTTTCAGTTCTTC.

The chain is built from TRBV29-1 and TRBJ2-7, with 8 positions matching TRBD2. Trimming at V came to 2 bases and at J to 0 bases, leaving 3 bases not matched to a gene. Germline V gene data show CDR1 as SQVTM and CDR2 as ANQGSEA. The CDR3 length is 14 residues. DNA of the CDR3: TGCAGCGTTGAACAAGCGGGGGACTCCTACGAGCAGTACTTC. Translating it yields CSVEQAGDSYEQYF.

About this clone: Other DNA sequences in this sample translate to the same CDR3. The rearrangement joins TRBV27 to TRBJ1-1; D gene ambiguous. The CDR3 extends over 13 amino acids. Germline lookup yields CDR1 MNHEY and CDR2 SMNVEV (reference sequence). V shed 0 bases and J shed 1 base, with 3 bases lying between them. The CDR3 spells CASSLSRNTEAFF. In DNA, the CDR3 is TGTGCCAGCAGTTTATCCCGGAACACTGAAGCTTTCTTT.

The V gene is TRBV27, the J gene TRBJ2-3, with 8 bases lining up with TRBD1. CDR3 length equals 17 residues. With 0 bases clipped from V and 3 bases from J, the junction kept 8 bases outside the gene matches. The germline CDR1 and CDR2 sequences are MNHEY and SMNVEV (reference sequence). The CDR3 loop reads CASSLSAGGFITDTQYF. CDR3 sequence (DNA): TGTGCCAGCAGTTTATCGGCAGGGGGCTTTATAACAGATACGCAGTATTTT.

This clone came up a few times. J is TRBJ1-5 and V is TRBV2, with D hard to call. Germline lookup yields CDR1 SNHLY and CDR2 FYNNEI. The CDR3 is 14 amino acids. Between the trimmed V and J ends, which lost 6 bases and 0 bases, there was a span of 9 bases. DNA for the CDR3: TGTGCCAGCAGCCAAATCTATAGCAATCAGCCCCAGCATTTT. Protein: CASSQIYSNQPQHF.

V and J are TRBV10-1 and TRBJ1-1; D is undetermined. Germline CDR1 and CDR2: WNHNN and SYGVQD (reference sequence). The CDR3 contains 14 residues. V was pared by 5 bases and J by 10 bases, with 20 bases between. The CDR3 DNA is TGCGCCAGCAGTCCACGCCGGAATACCGGCGGAGCTTTCTTT. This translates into CASSPRRNTGGAFF.